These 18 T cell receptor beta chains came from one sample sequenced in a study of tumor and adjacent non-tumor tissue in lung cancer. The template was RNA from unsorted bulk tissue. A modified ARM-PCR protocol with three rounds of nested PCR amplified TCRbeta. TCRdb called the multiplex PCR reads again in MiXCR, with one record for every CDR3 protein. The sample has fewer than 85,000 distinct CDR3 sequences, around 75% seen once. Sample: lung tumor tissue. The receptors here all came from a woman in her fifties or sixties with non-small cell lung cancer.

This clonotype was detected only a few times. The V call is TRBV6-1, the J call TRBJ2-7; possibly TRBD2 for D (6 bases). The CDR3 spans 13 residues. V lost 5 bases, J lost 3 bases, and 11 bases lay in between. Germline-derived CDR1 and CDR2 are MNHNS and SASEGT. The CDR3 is CASSWDSDYEQYF. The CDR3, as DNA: TGTGCCAGCAGTTGGGACTCGGACTACGAGCAGTACTTC.

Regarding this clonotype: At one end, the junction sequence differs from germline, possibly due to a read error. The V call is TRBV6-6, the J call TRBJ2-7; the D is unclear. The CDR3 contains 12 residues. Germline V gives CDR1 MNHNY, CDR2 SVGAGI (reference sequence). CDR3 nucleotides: TGTACCAGCAGTTACCGACTTTATGAGCAGTACTTC. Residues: CTSSYRLYEQYF.

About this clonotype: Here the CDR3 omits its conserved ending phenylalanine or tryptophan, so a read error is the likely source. The CDR3: CAGMGLPDEQFL. The CDR3 bases are TGCGCCGGCATGGGACTACCTGACGAGCAGTTCCTC. This chain uses TRBV11-2 with TRBJ2-1, with 7 bases fitting TRBD2. Germline assignment: CDR1 SGHAT and CDR2 FQNNGV. The CDR3 has 12 residues.

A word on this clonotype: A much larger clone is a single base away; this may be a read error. Here the CDR3 DNA reads TGTGCCAGCTCATGGGAAGCGGGAGAAGTCGAGCAGTACTTC. Protein: CASSWEAGEVEQYF. The J gene is TRBJ2-7, the V gene TRBV18; 8 nucleotides match TRBD2. Germline values: CDR1 KGHSH, CDR2 LQKENI. The CDR3 consists of 14 residues. The V segment lost 5 bases and the J segment 6 bases; nucleotides outside the gene matches: 9.

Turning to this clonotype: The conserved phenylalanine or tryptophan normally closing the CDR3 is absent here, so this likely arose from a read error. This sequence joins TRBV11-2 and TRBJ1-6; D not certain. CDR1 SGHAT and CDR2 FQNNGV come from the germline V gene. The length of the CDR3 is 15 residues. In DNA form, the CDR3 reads TGTGCCAACAGCTTATCAGGAACAAATAATTCACCCCTCCACTAT. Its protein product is CANSLSGTNNSPLHY.

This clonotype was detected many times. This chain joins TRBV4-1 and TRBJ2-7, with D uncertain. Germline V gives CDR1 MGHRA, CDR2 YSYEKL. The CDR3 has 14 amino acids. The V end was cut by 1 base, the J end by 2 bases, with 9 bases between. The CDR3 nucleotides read TGCGCCAGCAGCCAAGGGCCAGCAACCTACGAGCAGTACTTC. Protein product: CASSQGPATYEQYF.

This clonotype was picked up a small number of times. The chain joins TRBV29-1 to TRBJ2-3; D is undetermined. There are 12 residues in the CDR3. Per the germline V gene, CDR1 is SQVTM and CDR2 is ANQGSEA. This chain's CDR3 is CRHKTSTDTQYF. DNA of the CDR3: TGCCGCCATAAGACAAGCACAGATACGCAGTATTTT.

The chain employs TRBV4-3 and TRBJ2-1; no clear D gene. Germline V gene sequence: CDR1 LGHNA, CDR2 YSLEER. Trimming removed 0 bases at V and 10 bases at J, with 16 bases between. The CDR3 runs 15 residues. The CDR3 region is CASSQDMGSNSEQFF. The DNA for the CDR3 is TGCGCCAGCAGCCAAGATATGGGTTCAAATTCGGAGCAGTTCTTC.

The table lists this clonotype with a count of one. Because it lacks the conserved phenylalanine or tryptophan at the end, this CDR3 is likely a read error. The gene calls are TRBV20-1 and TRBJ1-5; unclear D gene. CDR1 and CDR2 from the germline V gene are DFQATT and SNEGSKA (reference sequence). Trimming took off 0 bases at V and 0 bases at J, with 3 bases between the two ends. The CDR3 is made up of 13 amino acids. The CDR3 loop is CSARELSNQPQHL. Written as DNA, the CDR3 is TGCAGTGCTAGAGAACTTAGCAATCAGCCCCAGCATTTA.

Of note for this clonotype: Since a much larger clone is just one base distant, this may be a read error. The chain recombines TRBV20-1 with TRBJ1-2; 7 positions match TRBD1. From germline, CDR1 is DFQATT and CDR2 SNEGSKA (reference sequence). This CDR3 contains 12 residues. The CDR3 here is CSVQTGIYDYTF. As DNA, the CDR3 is TGCAGTGTTCAGACAGGGATCTATGACTACACCTTC.

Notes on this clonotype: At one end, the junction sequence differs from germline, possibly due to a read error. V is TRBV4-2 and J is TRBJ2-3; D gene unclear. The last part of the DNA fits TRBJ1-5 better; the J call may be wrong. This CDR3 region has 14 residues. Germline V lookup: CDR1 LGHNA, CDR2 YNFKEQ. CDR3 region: CANSLALAGDTQHF. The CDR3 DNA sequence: TGTGCCAACAGCCTCGCTCTAGCGGGTGATACGCAGCATTTT.

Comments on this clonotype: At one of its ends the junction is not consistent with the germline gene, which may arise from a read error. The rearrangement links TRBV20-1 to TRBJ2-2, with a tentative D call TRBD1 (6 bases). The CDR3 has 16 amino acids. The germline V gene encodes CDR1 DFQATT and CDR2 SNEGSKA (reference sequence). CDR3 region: CSAICPDGGDTGELFF. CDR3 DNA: TGTAGTGCTATATGTCCGGATGGGGGCGACACCGGGGAGCTGTTTTTT.

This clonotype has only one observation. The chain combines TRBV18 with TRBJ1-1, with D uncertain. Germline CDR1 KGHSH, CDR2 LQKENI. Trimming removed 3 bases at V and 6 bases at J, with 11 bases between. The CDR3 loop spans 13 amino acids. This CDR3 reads CASSPPGEPEAFF. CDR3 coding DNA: TGTGCCAGCTCACCGCCGGGTGAGCCTGAAGCTTTCTTT.

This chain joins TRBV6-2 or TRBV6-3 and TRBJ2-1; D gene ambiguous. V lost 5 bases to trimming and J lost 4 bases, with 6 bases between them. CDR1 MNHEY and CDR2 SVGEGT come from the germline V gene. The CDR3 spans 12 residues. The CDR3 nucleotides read TGTGCCAGCAGTAGAGCTTACAATGAGCAGTTCTTC. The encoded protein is CASSRAYNEQFF.

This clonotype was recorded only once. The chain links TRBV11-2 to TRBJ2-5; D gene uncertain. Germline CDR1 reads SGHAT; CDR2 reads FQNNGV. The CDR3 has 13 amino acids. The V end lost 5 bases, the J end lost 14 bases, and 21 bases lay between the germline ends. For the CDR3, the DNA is TGTGCCAGCAGCGACGCAGGTGTAGAGTCACAATACTTC. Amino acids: CASSDAGVESQYF. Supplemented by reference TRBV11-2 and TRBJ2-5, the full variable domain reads EAGVAQSPRYKIIEKRQSVAFWCNPISGHATLYWYQQILGQGPKLLIQFQNNGVVDDSQLPKDRFSAERLKGVDSTLKIQPAKLEDSAVYLCASSDAGVESQYFGPGTRLLVL.

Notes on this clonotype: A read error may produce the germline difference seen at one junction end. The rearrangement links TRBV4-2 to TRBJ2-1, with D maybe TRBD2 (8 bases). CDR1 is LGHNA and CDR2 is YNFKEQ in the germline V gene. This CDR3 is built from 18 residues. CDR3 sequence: CASCQGQDAGGAYNEQFF. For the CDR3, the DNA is TGTGCCAGCTGCCAAGGACAGGACGCGGGAGGTGCCTACAATGAGCAGTTCTTT.

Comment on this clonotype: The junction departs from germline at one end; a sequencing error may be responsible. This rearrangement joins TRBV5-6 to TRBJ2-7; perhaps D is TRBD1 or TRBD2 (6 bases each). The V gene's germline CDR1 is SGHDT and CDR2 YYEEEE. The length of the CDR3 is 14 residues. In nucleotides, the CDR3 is TGTGCCGGCAGCTTGACGGGGGCTCCCTACGAGCAGTACTTC. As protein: CAGSLTGAPYEQYF.

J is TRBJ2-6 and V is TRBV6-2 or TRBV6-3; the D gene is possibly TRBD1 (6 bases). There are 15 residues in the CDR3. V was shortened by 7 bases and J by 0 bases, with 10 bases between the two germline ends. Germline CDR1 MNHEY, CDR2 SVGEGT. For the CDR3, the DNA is TGTGCCAGCAACCTGGACAGCTCTGGGGCCAACGTCCTGACTTTC. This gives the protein CASNLDSSGANVLTF.